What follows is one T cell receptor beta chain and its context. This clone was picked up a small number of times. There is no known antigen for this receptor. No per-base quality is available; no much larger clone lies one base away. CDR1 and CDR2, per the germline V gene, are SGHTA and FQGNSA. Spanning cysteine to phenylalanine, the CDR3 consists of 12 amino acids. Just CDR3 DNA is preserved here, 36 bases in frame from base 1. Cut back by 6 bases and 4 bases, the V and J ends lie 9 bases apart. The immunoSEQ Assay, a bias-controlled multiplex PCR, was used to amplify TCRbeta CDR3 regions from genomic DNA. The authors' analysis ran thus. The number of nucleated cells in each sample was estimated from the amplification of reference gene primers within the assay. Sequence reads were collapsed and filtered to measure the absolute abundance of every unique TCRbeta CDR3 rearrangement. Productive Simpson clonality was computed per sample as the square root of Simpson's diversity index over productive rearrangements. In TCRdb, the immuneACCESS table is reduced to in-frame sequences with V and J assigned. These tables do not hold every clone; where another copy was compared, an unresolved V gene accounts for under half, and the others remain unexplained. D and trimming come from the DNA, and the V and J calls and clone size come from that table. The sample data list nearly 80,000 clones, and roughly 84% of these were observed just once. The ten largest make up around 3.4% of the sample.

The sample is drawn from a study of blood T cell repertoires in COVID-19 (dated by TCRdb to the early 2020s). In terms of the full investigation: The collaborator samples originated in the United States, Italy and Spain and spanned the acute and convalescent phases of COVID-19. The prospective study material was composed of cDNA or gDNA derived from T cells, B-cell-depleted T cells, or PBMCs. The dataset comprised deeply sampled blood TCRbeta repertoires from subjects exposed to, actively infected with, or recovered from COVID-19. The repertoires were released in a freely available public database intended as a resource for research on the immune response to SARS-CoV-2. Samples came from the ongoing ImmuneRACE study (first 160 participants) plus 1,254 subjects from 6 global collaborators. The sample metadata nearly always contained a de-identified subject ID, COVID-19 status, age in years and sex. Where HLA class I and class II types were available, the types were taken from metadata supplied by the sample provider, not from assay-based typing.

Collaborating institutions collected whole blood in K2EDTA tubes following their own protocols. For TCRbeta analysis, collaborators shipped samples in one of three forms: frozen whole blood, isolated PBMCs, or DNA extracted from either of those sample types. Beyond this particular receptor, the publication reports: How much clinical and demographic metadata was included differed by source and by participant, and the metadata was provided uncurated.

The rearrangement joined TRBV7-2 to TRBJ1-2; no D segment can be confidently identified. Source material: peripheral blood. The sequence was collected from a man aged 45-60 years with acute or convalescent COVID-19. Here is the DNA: TGTGCCAGCAGGAGGGATCTCTATGGCTACACCTTC. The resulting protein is CASRRDLYGYTF.